A selection of T cell receptor beta chains follows, all from one sample in a study of blood T cells in healthy people across ages. TCRdb itself ran the 5' RACE reads through MiXCR, one entry per CDR3 protein. The table includes 550,000 to 600,000 distinct CDR3 sequences, more than 45% detected once. The sample comprised blood. The receptors were gathered from a man aged 80 or over in good health. Each CDR3 is given with its conserved first and last residue. D genes are given only for firm matches. A clone size is listed for some rows: how often the clone was seen (once, few, many), or a class if it is expanded.

J gene	D gene	V gene	clone size	CDR3 protein	CDR3 DNA
TRBJ2-3	.	TRBV20-1	.	CSAREGGMEQYF	TGCAGTGCTAGAGAGGGAGGAATGGAGCAGTATTTT
TRBJ2-1	TRBD1	TRBV5-1	.	CATSEWTGAQSSYNEQFF	TGCGCCACCTCGGAGTGGACAGGGGCGCAAAGCTCCTACAATGAGCAGTTCTTC
TRBJ1-4	.	TRBV12-3/TRBV12-4	.	CASSLRGLNEKLFF	TGTGCCAGCAGTTTAAGGGGACTTAATGAAAAACTGTTTTTT
TRBJ2-7	TRBD2	TRBV5-1	.	CASSRSGTEQYF	TGCGCCAGCAGCAGGAGCGGGACCGAGCAGTACTTC
TRBJ1-2	.	TRBV7-2	.	CASSLGTVNYGYTF	TGTGCCAGCAGCTTAGGAACCGTTAACTATGGCTACACCTTC
TRBJ2-3	.	TRBV6-5	.	CASRQGGSSTDTQYF	TGTGCCAGCAGGCAGGGGGGGTCTAGCACAGATACGCAGTATTTT
TRBJ2-1	TRBD1	TRBV5-6	.	CASSLGTGYYEQFF	TGTGCCAGCAGCTTGGGGACAGGGTACTACGAGCAGTTCTTC
TRBJ2-5	TRBD2	TRBV15	.	CATSGLAGSQETQYF	TGTGCCACCAGCGGACTAGCGGGGTCCCAAGAGACCCAGTACTTC
TRBJ2-3	TRBD1	TRBV14	.	CASSGTGTQYF	TGTGCCAGCAGTGGGACAGGGACGCAGTATTTT
TRBJ1-2	.	TRBV20-1	few	CSARAPTPAVNYGYTF	TGCAGTGCTAGAGCCCCGACCCCAGCAGTTAACTATGGCTACACCTTC
TRBJ2-7	TRBD1	TRBV6-1	.	CASSLDGTGGSIGYEQYF	TGTGCCAGCAGCTTGGACGGGACAGGGGGATCCATAGGCTACGAGCAGTACTTC
TRBJ2-1	TRBD1	TRBV4-3	.	CASSQGYRGSSYNEQFF	TGCGCCAGCAGCCAAGGCTACAGGGGTTCCTCCTACAATGAGCAGTTCTTC
TRBJ1-5	.	TRBV15	.	CATSSPGPNLYQPQHF	TGTGCCACCAGCAGCCCCGGTCCAAATCTTTATCAGCCCCAGCATTTT
TRBJ1-4	.	TRBV7-2	.	CASSLRRSQNEKLFF	TGTGCCAGCAGCCTGCGACGGAGCCAAAATGAAAAACTGTTTTTT
TRBJ2-3	TRBD2	TRBV2	few	CASSKGLAGATDTQYF	TGTGCCAGCAGTAAGGGACTAGCGGGAGCGACAGATACGCAGTATTTT
TRBJ2-1	.	TRBV4-3	.	CASSQERDPSYGEQFF	TGCGCCAGCAGCCAAGAGAGGGACCCATCCTACGGGGAGCAGTTCTTC
TRBJ2-3	.	TRBV7-3	.	CASSSSSADTQYF	TGTGCCAGCAGCTCAAGTTCTGCAGATACGCAGTATTTT
TRBJ2-1	TRBD2	TRBV5-1	few	CASSLERGRDEQFF	TGCGCCAGCAGCTTGGAGCGTGGGAGGGATGAGCAGTTCTTC
TRBJ2-1	TRBD2	TRBV27	few	CASSFGGLATNEQFF	TGTGCCAGCAGTTTCGGCGGACTAGCGACGAATGAGCAGTTCTTC
TRBJ2-1	TRBD2	TRBV12-3/TRBV12-4	few	CASSRSRTSGINEQFF	TGTGCCAGCAGCCGCTCCCGGACTAGCGGGATCAATGAGCAGTTCTTC
TRBJ2-5	TRBD2	TRBV4-2	.	CASSRTQAGGSTETQYF	TGTGCCAGCAGCCGCACACAAGCGGGAGGTTCAACGGAGACCCAGTACTTC
TRBJ2-5	TRBD2	TRBV20-1	.	CSARTSRGTSGETQYF	TGCAGTGCTAGGACCTCCAGGGGGACTAGCGGAGAGACCCAGTACTTC
TRBJ1-4	.	TRBV12-3/TRBV12-4	many	CASSGQQGSKLFF	TGTGCCAGCAGTGGACAGCAGGGAAGTAAACTGTTTTTT
TRBJ2-3	.	TRBV16	few	CASSPYQASSTDTQYF	TGTGCCAGCAGCCCGTACCAAGCGTCTAGCACAGATACGCAGTATTTT
TRBJ2-5	TRBD1	TRBV7-9	many	CASSSDRGEETQYF	TGTGCCAGCAGCTCTGACAGGGGGGAAGAGACCCAGTACTTC
TRBJ2-7	.	TRBV20-1	.	CSAQSLAESLYEQYF	TGCAGTGCTCAGAGTTTGGCGGAGTCCCTCTACGAGCAGTACTTC
TRBJ2-5	TRBD1	TRBV5-1	once	CASSLVAGTGGGETQYF	TGCGCCAGCAGCTTGGTCGCCGGGACAGGGGGCGGAGAGACCCAGTACTTC
TRBJ1-4	.	TRBV30	.	CAWSEGFATNEKLFF	TGTGCCTGGAGCGAAGGGTTCGCAACTAATGAAAAACTGTTTTTT
TRBJ2-6	.	TRBV12-3/TRBV12-4	.	CASSLDAGAFSGANVLTF	TGTGCCAGCAGTTTAGACGCAGGGGCCTTCTCTGGGGCCAACGTCCTGACTTTC
TRBJ2-5	.	TRBV29-1	few	CSVSRVLETQYF	TGCAGCGTGAGTAGGGTCTTGGAGACCCAGTACTTC
TRBJ2-3	.	TRBV29-1	.	CSVDIPGTDTQYF	TGCAGCGTTGATATCCCGGGCACAGATACGCAGTATTTT
TRBJ1-2	TRBD1	TRBV9	.	CASSLYRDREVGYTF	TGTGCCAGCAGCCTATACCGGGACAGGGAGGTAGGCTACACCTTC
TRBJ2-1	TRBD2	TRBV20-1	.	CSARPGLADYNEQFF	TGCAGTGCTAGACCGGGACTAGCGGACTACAATGAGCAGTTCTTC
TRBJ2-5	TRBD1	TRBV9	.	CASSVVPTGGRETQYF	TGTGCCAGCAGCGTAGTTCCGACAGGGGGTAGAGAGACCCAGTACTTC
TRBJ1-1	.	TRBV6-2/TRBV6-3	.	CASRERWGSSEAFF	TGTGCCAGCAGGGAGAGATGGGGATCCTCTGAAGCTTTCTTT
TRBJ2-4	TRBD2	TRBV4-2	many	CASSATSGRRNIQYF	TGTGCCAGCAGCGCGACTAGCGGGAGGAGGAACATTCAGTACTTC
TRBJ2-7	TRBD1	TRBV29-1	.	CSVSGQGISYEQYF	TGCAGCGTTTCCGGACAGGGGATTTCCTACGAGCAGTACTTC
TRBJ2-3	.	TRBV5-6	few	CASSLPGVNYRDTQYF	TGTGCCAGCAGCTTACCAGGGGTTAATTATAGAGATACGCAGTATTTT
TRBJ1-2	.	TRBV10-3	few	CAISEWAGIGYGYTF	TGTGCCATCAGTGAGTGGGCCGGGATCGGGTATGGCTACACCTTC
TRBJ2-7	TRBD2	TRBV25-1	.	CASRLAGGYEQYF	TGTGCCAGCAGACTAGCGGGGGGCTACGAGCAGTACTTC
TRBJ2-3	.	TRBV7-3	.	CASSGRATDTQYF	TGTGCCAGCAGCGGAAGAGCCACAGATACGCAGTATTTT
TRBJ1-5	TRBD1	TRBV20-1	.	CSAREQGVTNQPQHF	TGCAGTGCTAGAGAGCAGGGGGTGACCAATCAGCCCCAGCATTTT
TRBJ2-1	TRBD2	TRBV20-1	.	CSASGGPPLAGVNNEQFF	TGCAGTGCTAGTGGGGGGCCCCCACTAGCGGGAGTTAACAATGAGCAGTTCTTC